The 26 T cell receptor beta chains presented below share a single source sample, sequenced in a study of response to subunit inactivated influenza vaccine. From the RT-PCR reads, TCRdb called clonotypes with MiXCR, one entry per CDR3 protein. The sample yields hundreds of thousands of distinct CDR3 sequences, 7.6% seen once. The sequencing used PBMCs from blood, collected about 24 months after vaccination. The receptors originated from a man aged 50 to 69 who received an inactivated influenza vaccine.

The sample holds a few counts of this clonotype. J is TRBJ1-6 and V is TRBV6-1, with D maybe TRBD1 (5 bases). Germline V gene sequence: CDR1 MNHNS, CDR2 SASEGT. With 5 bases removed from V and 0 bases from J, the gap between germline ends came to 20 bases. This CDR3 contains 19 residues. The CDR3 loop reads CASSPSGASLSSYNSPLHF. In DNA form, the CDR3 reads TGTGCCAGCAGTCCCAGCGGGGCCTCCCTGAGCTCCTATAATTCACCCCTCCACTTT.

This clonotype was observed a few times. The gene calls are TRBV15 and TRBJ2-1; tentatively, D is TRBD1 (5 bases). Germline V CDR1 and CDR2: LNHNV, YYDKDF (reference sequence). The germline V and J ends were trimmed by 7 bases and 8 bases, with 12 bases remaining between them. This CDR3 spans 12 amino acids. CDR3 sequence (DNA): TGTGCCACCAAAGGAAGGGGCGATGAGCAGTTCTTC. Protein: CATKGRGDEQFF.

This clonotype was seen many times. This rearrangement joins TRBV6-1 to TRBJ2-7; D not resolved. With 6 bases removed from V and 0 bases from J, the gap between germline ends came to 15 bases. This CDR3 is built from 15 residues. In germline, CDR1 is MNHNS, CDR2 SASEGT. CDR3 DNA: TGTGCCAGCAGCCTGAGACCAAGCCTCTCCTACGAGCAGTACTTC. Translating gives CASSLRPSLSYEQYF.

Comments on this clonotype: One base away lies a much larger clone, so this may be a sequencing read error. V gene TRBV9 combines with J gene TRBJ2-3, with D uncertain. CDR3 length: 13 amino acids. Per germline, CDR1 SGDLS and CDR2 YYNGEE. The CDR3 nucleotides are TGTACCAGCAGCGTAGCTAGCACAGATACGCAGTATTTT. This translates into CTSSVASTDTQYF.

V is TRBV27 and J is TRBJ1-5, with unresolved D. The CDR3 sequence is 14 residues long. The germline CDR1 and CDR2 sequences are MNHEY and SMNVEV (reference sequence). V was pared by 7 bases and J by 1 base, with 11 bases between. CDR3 residues: CASTLDASNQPQHF. The CDR3 nucleotides are TGTGCCAGCACCCTGGACGCCAGCAATCAGCCCCAGCATTTT.

The CDR3 here is CASSRTGGVEAFF. The CDR3 nucleotides are TGTGCCAGCAGCAGGACAGGTGGAGTTGAAGCTTTCTTT. J is TRBJ1-1 and V is TRBV12-3 or TRBV12-4, with 7 positions matching TRBD1. This CDR3 has 13 amino acids. Germline trimming cut 6 bases from V and 7 bases from J; bases unmatched to any gene: 8.

The table lists this clonotype with a few counts. The chain recombines TRBV13 with TRBJ2-1, with TRBD2 matching over 11 bases. V was pared by 5 bases and J by 5 bases, with 8 bases of the junction left unmatched. Germline V gene sequence: CDR1 PRHDT, CDR2 FYEKMQ (reference sequence). The CDR3 is made up of 16 amino acids. CDR3 sequence reads: CASSHPSGRTNNEQFF. For the CDR3, the DNA is TGTGCCAGCAGCCACCCTAGCGGGAGGACAAACAATGAGCAGTTCTTC.

The chain employs TRBV2 and TRBJ2-7; TRBD1 matches 8 bases. CDR1 is SNHLY and CDR2 is FYNNEI in the germline V gene. The CDR3 loop spans 15 amino acids. Trimming took 5 bases from V and 0 from J; bases not matched to a gene: 6. The CDR3 is CASSPDRGISYEQYF. In DNA form, the CDR3 reads TGTGCCAGCAGTCCCGACAGGGGCATCTCCTACGAGCAGTACTTC.

V gene TRBV25-1 combines with J gene TRBJ2-7; D is unresolved. The V and J ends lost 0 bases and 4 bases respectively, with 10 bases between them. Germline CDR1 and CDR2: MGHDK and SYGVNS. The CDR3 has 14 residues. CDR3: CASSEYTERYEQYF. The DNA for the CDR3 is TGTGCCAGCAGTGAATATACAGAAAGATACGAGCAGTACTTC.

This clonotype occurred many times. The genes are TRBV15 and TRBJ1-1, with D unresolved. The CDR3 has 12 residues. Trimming left V 3 bases short and J 0 bases short, with 2 bases between. Germline V gene lookup returns CDR1 LNHNV and CDR2 YYDKDF (reference sequence). Here the CDR3 reads CATSSMNTEAFF. CDR3 nucleotides: TGTGCCACCAGCAGTATGAACACTGAAGCTTTCTTT.

This clonotype has at least ten counts. The gene calls are TRBV5-5 and TRBJ1-1; D is undetermined. The CDR3 length is 15 residues. V dropped 0 bases and J dropped 1 base, with 10 bases sitting between them. Germline V lookup: CDR1 SGHKS, CDR2 YYEKEE (reference sequence). The CDR3 nucleotides are TGTGCCAGCAGCTTGGAGTGGTTACCGAACACTGAAGCTTTCTTT. Translating gives CASSLEWLPNTEAFF.

Ten or more counts support this clonotype. J is TRBJ2-7 and V is TRBV6-1; TRBD1 matches at 7 bases. This CDR3 contains 15 residues. The germline CDR1 and CDR2 sequences are MNHNS and SASEGT. With 7 bases clipped from V and 3 bases from J, the junction kept 12 bases outside the gene matches. CDR3 region: CASNPDRARRYEQYF. In DNA, the CDR3 is TGTGCCAGCAATCCCGACAGGGCACGTCGCTACGAGCAGTACTTC.

This clonotype was detected ten times or more. The rearrangement links TRBV11-2 to TRBJ2-1; D gene uncertain. CDR1 and CDR2 (germline): SGHAT, FQNNGV. V lost 6 bases and J lost 0, with 12 bases in between. The CDR3 covers 15 residues. The CDR3 DNA is TGTGCCAGCAGGCAATCCAAGGGCTCCTACAATGAGCAGTTCTTC. It codes for CASRQSKGSYNEQFF.

This clonotype was detected only a few times. The V call is TRBV5-1, the J call TRBJ2-1; D possibly corresponds to TRBD1 (5 bases). In germline, CDR1 is SGHRS, CDR2 YFSETQ. The CDR3 spans 15 residues. V was clipped by 6 bases and J by 9 bases, with 22 bases between them. The CDR3 protein is CASTFDSPSLGEQFF. The CDR3 DNA reads TGCGCCAGCACCTTCGACAGCCCTTCCCTTGGTGAGCAGTTCTTC.

V usage is TRBV20-1 and J usage is TRBJ1-5, with 10 bases that match TRBD1. This CDR3 spans 14 amino acids. J gave up 5 bases and V 4 bases, and 5 bases lay outside the gene matches. Germline CDR1 and CDR2: DFQATT and SNEGSKA (reference sequence). The CDR3 loop reads CSAKGQGLDQPQHF. CDR3 in DNA: TGCAGTGCTAAGGGACAGGGGCTCGATCAGCCCCAGCATTTT.

The chain recombines TRBV12-3 or TRBV12-4 with TRBJ1-2, with 7 positions matching TRBD1. This CDR3 has 13 amino acids. With V trimmed by 7 bases and J by 7 bases, 9 bases remained unmatched. CDR3: CASNPDRVGGYTF. CDR3 in DNA: TGTGCCAGCAACCCCGACAGGGTAGGTGGCTACACCTTC.

This clonotype was seen ten or more times. This sequence joins TRBV12-3 or TRBV12-4 and TRBJ1-2; D is possibly TRBD1 (5 bases). Trimming removed 5 bases from V and 2 bases from J, with 12 bases in between. The CDR3 loop spans 14 amino acids. The CDR3 is CASSPVGGNYGYTF. DNA of the CDR3: TGTGCCAGCAGTCCCGTCGGGGGGAACTATGGCTACACCTTC.

This clonotype was detected ten times or more. As DNA, the CDR3 is TGTGCCAGCACCTTGACAGGGCAAAACTATGGCTACACCTTC. As protein: CASTLTGQNYGYTF. The rearrangement links TRBV2 to TRBJ1-2; 7 positions agree with TRBD1. V dropped 7 bases and J dropped 2; count of bases not matched to a gene: 7. The CDR3 runs 14 residues. The germline gives CDR1 SNHLY, CDR2 FYNNEI.

This clonotype was counted at least ten times. The gene calls are TRBV28 and TRBJ2-2, with TRBD2 matching 8 bases. Germline trimming cut 2 bases from V and 4 bases from J; bases unmatched to any gene: 3. The CDR3 sequence is 15 residues long. Germline CDR1 and CDR2: MDHEN and SYDVKM. CDR3 DNA sequence: TGTGCCAGCAGTTTAATAGCGGGACTCACCGGGGAGCTGTTTTTT. It is translated as CASSLIAGLTGELFF.

The chain employs TRBV4-2 and TRBJ2-7, with D possibly being TRBD1 or TRBD2 (5 bases each). Trimming shortened V by 0 bases and J by 2 bases, and 14 bases separated the two germline ends. CDR1 is LGHNA, CDR2 YNFKEQ, per germline. The CDR3 runs to 16 residues. CDR3 in amino acids: CASSQDRGRFTYEQYF. In nucleotides, the CDR3 is TGTGCCAGCAGCCAAGATCGGGGACGATTTACCTACGAGCAGTACTTC.

This clonotype was seen repeatedly, ten times or more. V usage is TRBV7-2 and J usage is TRBJ2-3; TRBD2 matches at 10 bases. The junction had 4 bases not matched to a gene; V was cut back by 2 bases and J by 2 bases. Germline CDR1 and CDR2: SGHTA and FQGNSA. CDR3 size: 16 residues. Here the CDR3 reads CASSLTSGTYTDTQYF. The CDR3, as DNA: TGTGCCAGCAGCTTAACTAGCGGGACTTACACAGATACGCAGTATTTT.

The chain uses TRBV20-1 and TRBJ2-6, with TRBD1 identical over 8 bases. The CDR3 length is 19 residues. The trim removed 2 bases at V and 2 bases at J, leaving 14 bases unmatched. The V gene's germline CDR1 is DFQATT and CDR2 SNEGSKA (reference sequence). The CDR3 spells CSARSSTYRTGTGANVLTF. CDR3 DNA: TGCAGTGCTAGATCTAGTACCTATCGGACAGGGACTGGGGCCAACGTCCTGACTTTC.

This chain connects TRBV18 to TRBJ2-4; a possible D gene is TRBD2 (6 bases). V was pared by 3 bases and J by 9 bases, with 12 bases between. This CDR3 contains 13 residues. Germline assignment: CDR1 KGHSH and CDR2 LQKENI. DNA for the CDR3: TGTGCCAGCTCACCGGAGGGGACGGGCATTCAGTACTTC. It is translated as CASSPEGTGIQYF.

To note about this clonotype: This could be a read error, since a much larger clone is one nucleotide away. The chain has TRBV5-1 and TRBJ2-7, with no clear D. The germline gives CDR1 SGHRS, CDR2 YFSETQ. This CDR3 is 13 amino acids long. CDR3 in amino acids: CPSSLDWGTEQYF. In DNA form, the CDR3 reads TGCCCCAGCAGCCTCGACTGGGGAACCGAGCAGTACTTC. Together with reference TRBV5-1 and TRBJ2-7, the CDR3 gives the full variable domain: KAGVTQTPRYLIKTRGQQVTLSCSPISGHRSVSWYQQTPGQGLQFLFEYFSETQRNKGNFPGRFSGRQFSNSRSEMNVSTLELGDSALYLCPSSLDWGTEQYFGPGTRLTVT.

This clonotype has at least ten counts. The J gene is TRBJ2-3, the V gene TRBV25-1, with D uncertain. CDR1 is MGHDK and CDR2 is SYGVNS in the germline V gene. The CDR3 is 14 amino acids. Trimming removed 2 bases at V and 3 bases at J, with 9 bases between. For the CDR3, the DNA is TGTGCCAGCAGTGAACCCTCAAAAACAGATACGCAGTATTTT. Translated: CASSEPSKTDTQYF.

This clonotype was recorded at least ten times. This chain links TRBV4-1 with TRBJ2-5; 7 bases agree with TRBD1. Trimming at V came to 1 base and at J to 1 base, leaving 3 bases not matched to a gene. CDR3 length equals 15 residues. Germline values: CDR1 MGHRA, CDR2 YSYEKL. CDR3 nucleotide sequence: TGCGCCAGCAGCCAAGGGGACAGATTCCAAGAGACCCAGTACTTC. It translates to CASSQGDRFQETQYF.